Listed below are T cell receptor beta chains from one sample, sequenced in a study of T cells in Graves' hyperthyroidism and ophthalmopathy. TCRdb reprocessed the multiplex PCR reads via MiXCR and lists one record per CDR3 protein. The sample consists of roughly 710,000 distinct CDR3 sequences, around 40% of them appearing once. Sequenced input: blood. Receptor source: a woman between 40 and 50 years old with Graves' hyperthyroidism. Both conserved end residues are part of each CDR3. A D gene is named only where the DNA matches it firmly. Rows may omit the clone size; those that give it use once, few, many or a size class.

j_call: TRBJ1-1
cdr3_length: 19
v_call: TRBV7-9
d_call: -
clone_size: many
cdr3_nt: TGTGCCAGCAGCTTGCCCAGGTCTGTCCCGGGACACCTGAACACTGAAGCTTTCTTT
cdr3_aa: CASSLPRSVPGHLNTEAFF

j_call: TRBJ2-7
cdr3_length: 16
v_call: TRBV6-5
d_call: -
clone_size: -
cdr3_nt: TGTGCCAGCAGTTACGGGGACAGCGGGAGTTCCTACGAGCAGTACTTC
cdr3_aa: CASSYGDSGSSYEQYF

j_call: TRBJ1-1
cdr3_length: 12
v_call: TRBV6-6
d_call: -
clone_size: -
cdr3_nt: TGTGCCAGCAGCTCAGACTACACTGAAGCTTTCTTT
cdr3_aa: CASSSDYTEAFF

j_call: TRBJ1-1
cdr3_length: 11
v_call: TRBV6-6
d_call: -
clone_size: -
cdr3_nt: TGTGCCAGCAGTACAGGGCTGGAGGCTTTCTTT
cdr3_aa: CASSTGLEAFF

j_call: TRBJ2-5
cdr3_length: 16
v_call: TRBV4-3
d_call: TRBD1
clone_size: -
cdr3_nt: TGCGCCAGCAGCCCCCCGTGGACAGGTCTCCAAGAGACCCAGTACTTC
cdr3_aa: CASSPPWTGLQETQYF

j_call: TRBJ1-5
cdr3_length: 13
v_call: TRBV7-8
d_call: -
clone_size: few
cdr3_nt: TGTGCCAGCAGCTTAGTCCCGGATCAGCCCCAGCATTTT
cdr3_aa: CASSLVPDQPQHF

j_call: TRBJ2-2
cdr3_length: 15
v_call: TRBV10-3
d_call: -
clone_size: many
cdr3_nt: TGTGCCATCAGTGGCCGGGCCGCGAACACCGGGGAGCTGTTTTTT
cdr3_aa: CAISGRAANTGELFF

j_call: TRBJ2-7
cdr3_length: 15
v_call: TRBV9
d_call: TRBD2
clone_size: many
cdr3_nt: TGTGCCAGCAGCGTAGACGCAGCGGGAGTGTACGAGCAGTACTTC
cdr3_aa: CASSVDAAGVYEQYF

j_call: TRBJ1-5
cdr3_length: 19
v_call: TRBV10-3
d_call: TRBD1
clone_size: many
cdr3_nt: TGTGCCATCAGTGAGTACCCGGGACAGGGTGGCAGTCGCGATCAGCCCCAGCATTTT
cdr3_aa: CAISEYPGQGGSRDQPQHF

j_call: TRBJ1-1
cdr3_length: 15
v_call: TRBV7-9
d_call: TRBD1
clone_size: -
cdr3_nt: TGCGCCAGCAGCCAAGGGGGGACAGGGTCGACTGAAGCTTTCTTT
cdr3_aa: CASSQGGTGSTEAFF

j_call: TRBJ1-1
cdr3_length: 14
v_call: TRBV19
d_call: -
clone_size: -
cdr3_nt: TGTGCCAGCAGCCCGGATCAGGGCTCCACTGAAGCTTTCTTT
cdr3_aa: CASSPDQGSTEAFF

j_call: TRBJ2-7
cdr3_length: 13
v_call: TRBV7-2
d_call: -
clone_size: few
cdr3_nt: TGTACCAGCAGCCCAATCAGACAGCCTCAGCAGTACTTC
cdr3_aa: CTSSPIRQPQQYF

j_call: TRBJ2-7
cdr3_length: 15
v_call: TRBV6-5
d_call: TRBD2
clone_size: few
cdr3_nt: TGTGCCAGCAGTCTAACTAGCGGGGGGGATTACGAGCAGTACTTC
cdr3_aa: CASSLTSGGDYEQYF

j_call: TRBJ1-2
cdr3_length: 13
v_call: TRBV9
d_call: TRBD1
clone_size: -
cdr3_nt: TGTGCCAGCAGCGACGGGACAGATTATGGCTACACCTTC
cdr3_aa: CASSDGTDYGYTF

j_call: TRBJ1-2
cdr3_length: 12
v_call: TRBV29-1
d_call: -
clone_size: many
cdr3_nt: TGCAGCGTACTTTTGGGATTTGATGGCTACACCTTC
cdr3_aa: CSVLLGFDGYTF

j_call: TRBJ2-5
cdr3_length: 14
v_call: TRBV7-2
d_call: -
clone_size: many
cdr3_nt: TGTGCCAGCAGCGCCGACAGGTGGAGGGAGACCCAGTACTTC
cdr3_aa: CASSADRWRETQYF

j_call: TRBJ2-7
cdr3_length: 14
v_call: TRBV7-9
d_call: -
clone_size: -
cdr3_nt: TGTGCCAGCAGCTTAGATCGGAACACAGATACGCAGTACTTC
cdr3_aa: CASSLDRNTDTQYF

j_call: TRBJ2-7
cdr3_length: 14
v_call: TRBV20-1
d_call: TRBD2
clone_size: many
cdr3_nt: TGCAGTGCTAGGGACATAGCGGGAGGTTACGAGCAGTACTTC
cdr3_aa: CSARDIAGGYEQYF

j_call: TRBJ2-2
cdr3_length: 15
v_call: TRBV12-3/TRBV12-4
d_call: -
clone_size: few
cdr3_nt: TGTGCCAGCAGTTTAATGCCTAGCGAGGTCGGGGAGCTGTTTTTT
cdr3_aa: CASSLMPSEVGELFF

j_call: TRBJ1-4
cdr3_length: 15
v_call: TRBV4-1
d_call: -
clone_size: -
cdr3_nt: TGCGCCAGCAGCCAAGTAGGGCAGGGAAACGAAAAACTGTTTTTT
cdr3_aa: CASSQVGQGNEKLFF

j_call: TRBJ1-1
cdr3_length: 15
v_call: TRBV6-5
d_call: -
clone_size: -
cdr3_nt: TGTGCCAGCAGTTACTCCCCGACACAGGGTAATGAAGCTTTCTTT
cdr3_aa: CASSYSPTQGNEAFF

j_call: TRBJ1-2
cdr3_length: 17
v_call: TRBV7-9
d_call: -
clone_size: many
cdr3_nt: TGTGCCAGCACCGGGGCCGCAGACGAGCCTCCCCGGCATGGCTACACCTTC
cdr3_aa: CASTGAADEPPRHGYTF

j_call: TRBJ1-1
cdr3_length: 11
v_call: TRBV7-2
d_call: -
clone_size: few
cdr3_nt: TGTGCCAGCAGCGGGCGGGCTGAAGCTTTCTTT
cdr3_aa: CASSGRAEAFF

j_call: TRBJ1-2
cdr3_length: 14
v_call: TRBV6-5
d_call: TRBD1
clone_size: many
cdr3_nt: TGTGCCAGCAGTGAAGGTACAGGGGGCTATGGCTACACCTTC
cdr3_aa: CASSEGTGGYGYTF

j_call: TRBJ2-5
cdr3_length: 13
v_call: TRBV15
d_call: -
clone_size: -
cdr3_nt: TGTGCCACCAGCAGAGATGGGCTCAGCGGAGGGTACTTC
cdr3_aa: CATSRDGLSGGYF

j_call: TRBJ1-2
cdr3_length: 14
v_call: TRBV12-3/TRBV12-4
d_call: -
clone_size: -
cdr3_nt: TGTGCCAGCAGTTTAGGCGGCCCCTACTATGGCTACACCTTC
cdr3_aa: CASSLGGPYYGYTF

j_call: TRBJ1-2
cdr3_length: 15
v_call: TRBV20-1
d_call: -
clone_size: few
cdr3_nt: TGCAGTGCTAGAGATAGGAAGGGCGGGGTTTCTGGCTACACCTTC
cdr3_aa: CSARDRKGGVSGYTF

j_call: TRBJ1-2
cdr3_length: 12
v_call: TRBV10-3
d_call: -
clone_size: few
cdr3_nt: TGTGCCAGCCTCGGAAACCTCTATGGCTACACCTTC
cdr3_aa: CASLGNLYGYTF

j_call: TRBJ2-5
cdr3_length: 13
v_call: TRBV12-3/TRBV12-4
d_call: -
clone_size: many
cdr3_nt: TGTGCCAGCAAGGGCAGGGGAGGAGAGACCCAGTACTTC
cdr3_aa: CASKGRGGETQYF

j_call: TRBJ1-5
cdr3_length: 12
v_call: TRBV12-3/TRBV12-4
d_call: TRBD1
clone_size: -
cdr3_nt: TGTGCCAGCTCACCAACAGGGGTAGCCCAGCATTTT
cdr3_aa: CASSPTGVAQHF

j_call: TRBJ1-5
cdr3_length: 16
v_call: TRBV24-1
d_call: -
clone_size: few
cdr3_nt: TGTGCCACCAGTGATTCCAGCGGGACACACAATCAGCCCCAGCATTTT
cdr3_aa: CATSDSSGTHNQPQHF

j_call: TRBJ1-1
cdr3_length: 14
v_call: TRBV15
d_call: -
clone_size: -
cdr3_nt: TGTGCCACCAGCAGAACCGACGTCCGGGCTGAAGCTTTCTTT
cdr3_aa: CATSRTDVRAEAFF

j_call: TRBJ1-2
cdr3_length: 15
v_call: TRBV7-2
d_call: -
clone_size: -
cdr3_nt: TGTGCCAGCAGCTTAGATGGGACCCCTTACTATGGCTACACCTTC
cdr3_aa: CASSLDGTPYYGYTF

j_call: TRBJ2-5
cdr3_length: 14
v_call: TRBV19
d_call: -
clone_size: many
cdr3_nt: TGTGCCAGTGCCCTACCAGGTCGAGCGGAGACCCAGTACTTC
cdr3_aa: CASALPGRAETQYF

j_call: TRBJ2-5
cdr3_length: 12
v_call: TRBV12-5
d_call: -
clone_size: -
cdr3_nt: TGTGCTAGTGGTTTGTCCCCGGAGACCCAGTACTTC
cdr3_aa: CASGLSPETQYF

j_call: TRBJ2-7
cdr3_length: 12
v_call: TRBV2
d_call: -
clone_size: many
cdr3_nt: TGTGCCAGCAGTTACAGTATCTACGAGCAGTACTTC
cdr3_aa: CASSYSIYEQYF

j_call: TRBJ1-2
cdr3_length: 17
v_call: TRBV27
d_call: TRBD1
clone_size: few
cdr3_nt: TGTGCCAGCAGTCCAACAGGGGCGCCGGTACTAACGGATGGCTACACCTTC
cdr3_aa: CASSPTGAPVLTDGYTF

j_call: TRBJ2-2
cdr3_length: 13
v_call: TRBV6-6
d_call: -
clone_size: -
cdr3_nt: TGTGCCAGCAGTTACTCCCTAACCGGGGAGCTGTTTTTT
cdr3_aa: CASSYSLTGELFF